This T cell receptor beta chain was sequenced for a study of blood T cell repertoires in COVID-19. Study overall: Material from acute and convalescent COVID-19 was sourced from the United States, Italy and Spain.

Clones were read by immunoSEQ multiplex PCR, and TCRdb kept only the in-frame ones, dropping some. Here the sample spans approximately 70,000 clones, 80% to 85% being singletons. The ends lost 0 bases at V and 4 bases at J; junction bases unmatched: 4. Germline CDR1 SGHRS, CDR2 YFSETQ. There are 16 residues in the CDR3. The sequence was collected from a woman between 55 and 75 years old with acute or convalescent COVID-19. The sequenced sample consisted of peripheral blood. The chain combines TRBV5-1 with TRBJ2-2; 9 bases match TRBD1. In DNA, the CDR3 is TGCGCCAGCAGCTTGGAAGGGACAGGGTTCACCGGGGAGCTGTTTTTT. This encodes CASSLEGTGFTGELFF.